This T cell receptor (beta chain) was identified in a study of immune cell composition in non-small cell lung cancer. General observations from the study: Tumour-associated clones >0.5% occurred in under 35% of adenocarcinomas, about 80% of squamous.

As for this clone: Its target is unknown.

Normal lung was sampled as far from the tumour as possible, at least 3 cm. DNA was extracted from unsorted cell suspensions stored frozen. The CDR3 is 17 amino acids. Germline CDR1 MNHEY, CDR2 SMNVEV (reference sequence). Trimming cost V 0 bases and J 0 bases, with 12 bases left between them. The protocol was immunoSEQ multiplex PCR, while the TCRdb copy is restricted to in-frame clones and leaves out a portion. The table includes some 10,000 clones, about 80% detected once. J is TRBJ2-1 and V is TRBV27; TRBD2 is a possible D gene (6 bases). The sequence derives from a human donor with non-small cell lung cancer. Source material: non-adjacent lung tissue. This CDR3 reads CASSLSFAGSSYNEQFF. CDR3 coding DNA: TGTGCCAGCAGTTTATCCTTTGCGGGGAGCTCCTACAATGAGCAGTTCTTC.